This paragraph covers one T cell receptor (beta chain) sequence. Its antigen is still unknown. Germline-derived CDR1 and CDR2 are WSHSY and SAAADI. V dropped 4 bases and J dropped 3 bases, with 6 bases sitting between them. The CDR3 contains 12 residues. Sample time point: week 5, during vaccination. With topical imiquimod, each dose of the vaccine consisted of 300 ug of mutant IDH1 20-mer peptide. Each of the donors came in with new WHO grade 3 or 4 astrocytomas that were IDH1-mutant and ATRX-lost. The sample belongs to a study of a mutant IDH1 vaccine in newly diagnosed glioma. Overall study context: Beforehand, treatment had been radiotherapy, temozolomide, or both; the majority received both.

Assay: immunoSEQ multiplex PCR; the TCRdb copy retains only in-frame clones and omits some. This table holds about 33,000 clones, approximately 83% found once. The chain links TRBV10-2 to TRBJ1-1, with D possibly being TRBD1 (5 bases). The source was PBMCs, collected from a glioma patient whose treatment included an IDH1 peptide vaccine. This TCR derives from a man aged 30 to 39 with glioma. Here the CDR3 DNA reads TGCGCCAGCAGTGGGGGCTACACTGAAGCTTTCTTT. This gives the protein CASSGGYTEAFF.